Sequencing of this T cell receptor beta chain was carried out in a study of neurological immune-mediated disorders. This clonotype occurred many times. The V gene's germline CDR1 is SEHNR and CDR2 FQNEAQ (reference sequence). The germline V and J ends were trimmed by 3 bases and 4 bases, with 9 bases remaining between them. CDR3 length equals 13 residues. Time point described: longitudinal time-point 1 (baseline). Via MiXCR, TCRdb re-called the 5' RACE reads, giving one row per CDR3 protein. The repertoire holds tens of thousands of distinct CDR3 sequences, with roughly 13% as singletons. The V call is TRBV7-9, the J call TRBJ1-1; no firm D call. The receptor was isolated from a female donor with HTLV-1-associated myelopathy (HAM/TSP). Sequences were obtained from PBMCs. The CDR3 loop is CASSFRSPTEAFF. The CDR3 region has the DNA TGTGCCAGCAGCTTTAGGTCCCCCACTGAAGCTTTCTTT.